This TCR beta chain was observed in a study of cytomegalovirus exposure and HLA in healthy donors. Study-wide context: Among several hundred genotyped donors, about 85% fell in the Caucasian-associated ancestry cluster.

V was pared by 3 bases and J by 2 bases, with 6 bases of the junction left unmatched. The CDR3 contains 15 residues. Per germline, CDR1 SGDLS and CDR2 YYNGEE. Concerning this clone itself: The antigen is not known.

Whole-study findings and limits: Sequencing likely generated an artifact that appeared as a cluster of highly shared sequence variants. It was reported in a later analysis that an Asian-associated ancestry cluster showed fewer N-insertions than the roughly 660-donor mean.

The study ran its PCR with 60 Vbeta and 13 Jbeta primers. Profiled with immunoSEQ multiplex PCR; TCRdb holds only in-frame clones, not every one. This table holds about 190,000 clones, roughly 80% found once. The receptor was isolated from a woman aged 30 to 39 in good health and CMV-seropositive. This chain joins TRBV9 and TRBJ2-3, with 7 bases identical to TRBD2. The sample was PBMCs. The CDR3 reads CASSDRREFTDTQYF. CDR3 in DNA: TGTGCCAGCAGCGATCGGCGGGAGTTCACAGATACGCAGTATTTT.